This T cell receptor beta chain originates from a study of T cells in Graves' hyperthyroidism and ophthalmopathy (dated by TCRdb to about 2019). Background on the whole study: Peripheral blood was collected at initial diagnosis, before any treatment. The 100 or so discovery patients were randomly split 7:3 into training and test sets. Following sampling, methimazole starting at 30 mg daily was given to hyperthyroidism patients, and high-dose intravenous methylprednisolone was given to ophthalmopathy patients. In about six Graves' hyperthyroidism patients, the study also compared T-cell repertoires from thyroid tissue with T-cell repertoires from blood. To identify TCR V-J signatures that set the groups apart, the researchers used a discovery cohort of 100 patients, made up of around 42 with Graves' ophthalmopathy and 57 with stable Graves' hyperthyroidism. Prospective prediction of ophthalmopathy was tested in an independent validation cohort consisting of under 20 hyperthyroidism patients and some 15 patients who later progressed to ophthalmopathy. TCR Vbeta CDR3 sequencing of 140 or so peripheral blood samples (under 45 ophthalmopathy, 70 to 85 hyperthyroidism and approximately 17 progressor patients) is reported in the paper.

Amplification of TCR beta CDR3 regions was carried out from RNA transcripts. A first-round RT-PCR of the TCR CDR3 used the HTBI primer set with the Qiagen OneStep RT-PCR kit. Libraries were constructed in a second round of multiplex PCR, after which size selection and purification were performed. Sequencing of the libraries was done on an Illumina HiSeq2000 using paired-end 100 bp reads. The paper's processing steps were these. SOAPnuke was used to process the raw data, throwing out any read that contained adapters or uncalled bases, had a mean Phred below 15, or lacked an exact constant-primer or identifier match. High-quality paired reads were merged with COPE v1.2.5, and unique nucleotide sequences were defined as clonotypes. MiTCR v1.1 was used to align the clonotypes against IMGT TRBV, TRBD and TRBJ reference segments. Only V-J combinations with frequency above 0.0001, covering about 99% of repertoires, were analysed. A TCS score was defined as the ratio between F50 (clonal expansion) and ExV (chaos), using BLOSUM62-based TCRdist between CDR3 peptides within each V-J. Welch's t-statistics and random forest reduced roughly 500 V-J features to 10 to 15, which were used in a naive Bayes classifier (R e1071). The raw public reads went through TCRdb reprocessing: fastp at Q25, MiXCR clone calling, in-frame beta chains kept. All rows with the same CDR3 protein become a single entry with the most common DNA and genes. The V and J calls shown here were made by TCRdb, not taken from the authors' results. Within this sample are hundreds of thousands of distinct CDR3 sequences, with under 20% of them counted one time only. 16% of the sample is held by the ten biggest clonotypes.

Taken from cysteine to phenylalanine, the CDR3 has 13 residues. Only the CDR3 part of the read is kept: 39 bases, read in frame from the first base. V is reduced by 0 bases and J by 8 bases, leaving a spacing of 7 bases between them. Looking up the germline V gene (reference sequence) yields CDR1 LGHDT and CDR2 YNNKEL. This clonotype was counted at least ten times. The antigen this receptor binds is unknown. Within one base of it there is no much larger clone, and no base qualities were kept. Hyperthyroidism patients were aged 18 to 65 years and newly diagnosed, with disease duration of less than 2 months. Patients with uncontrolled infections, other autoimmune diseases, pregnancy or lactation were excluded. Diagnoses were established on the basis of clinical symptoms, serum thyroxine and TRAb, thyroid ultrasound, and orbital computed tomography. Blood from progressor patients was collected at the time of first diagnosis with hyperthyroidism, before any ophthalmopathy symptoms had appeared. Ficoll-Paque density gradient centrifugation was used to isolate PBMCs from 9.5 to 10 ml of fresh peripheral blood. Patients classed as progressors first received a Graves' hyperthyroidism diagnosis and then went on to develop ophthalmopathy during follow-up. Total RNA was extracted using Trizol reagent, and RNA quality was assessed on an Agilent 2100 Bioanalyzer.

The paper as a whole reports these results and caveats: Most expanded thyroid clonotypes (frequency above 0.001) were also found in blood, which suggests that blood repertoires may mirror thyroid immune responses. Sample size was not statistically predetermined, and investigators were not blinded to group allocation. A model built on a 13 V-J signature distinguished ophthalmopathy from stable hyperthyroidism, reaching 87.88% sensitivity and around 81% specificity in cross-validation and 80%/75% in testing. In validation, the model predicted progression to ophthalmopathy with roughly 66% sensitivity and around 72% specificity, a median of about six months before onset.

Sequencing was carried out using blood. The chain uses TRBV3-1 and TRBJ1-4; the D gene is not confidently resolved. The TCR was taken from a woman aged 45-60 years with Graves' hyperthyroidism that later progressed to Graves' ophthalmopathy. The DNA sequence is given as TGTGCCAGCAGCCAAGATCGGAGGGAAAAACTGTTTTTT. Translation gives CASSQDRREKLFF.